These 11 T cell receptor beta chains were sequenced from one sample in a study of shared clonotypes between healthy human individuals. Some clones are missing from TCRdb's copy, which holds only in-frame ones; the method was immunoSEQ multiplex PCR. The sample records roughly 2.2 million clones, roughly 90% being singletons. The sequenced material came from naive CD4+ T cells from PBMCs. The subset denotes: CD45RA+ positively selected. The source of these receptors is a man aged 18 to 30 in good health. Some clones in this sample may be carry-over from other donors' samples.

This clone turned up a few times. In the same sample, other DNA sequences code for this CDR3. The chain combines TRBV7-2 with TRBJ1-1; the D is unclear. Germline V gene lookup returns CDR1 SGHTA and CDR2 FQGNSA. This CDR3 contains 11 residues. V lost 5 bases to trimming and J lost 2 bases, with 3 bases between them. The CDR3 region has the DNA TGTGCCAGCAGCCTAAACACTGAAGCTTTCTTT. Translated, it gives CASSLNTEAFF.

The rearrangement links TRBV19 to TRBJ1-1; D is perhaps TRBD1 (5 bases). The CDR3 length is 14 residues. Germline values: CDR1 LNHDA, CDR2 SQIVND (reference sequence). V lost 3 bases and J 1 base, leaving 9 bases between the germline ends. The CDR3 loop is CASSIDRSNTEAFF. The CDR3 DNA reads TGTGCCAGTAGTATCGACAGATCGAACACTGAAGCTTTCTTT.

V gene TRBV2 combines with J gene TRBJ2-7; TRBD2 agrees at 7 bases. Trimming removed 6 bases from V and 6 bases from J; junction bases left unmatched: 8. The CDR3 is 13 amino acids. CDR1 and CDR2 from the germline V gene are SNHLY and FYNNEI. Here the CDR3 reads CASRWEGPLEQYF. The CDR3 DNA reads as TGTGCCAGCAGATGGGAGGGACCGCTCGAGCAGTACTTC. Together with reference TRBV2 and TRBJ2-7, the CDR3 gives the full variable domain: EPEVTQTPSHQVTQMGQEVILRCVPISNHLYFYWYRQILGQKVEFLVSFYNNEISEKSEIFDDQFSVERPDGSNFTLKIRSTKLEDSAMYFCASRWEGPLEQYFGPGTRLTVT.

The chain uses TRBV28 and TRBJ2-3; D not certain. Trimming took 8 bases from V and 2 from J, leaving 8 bases between them. The CDR3 runs 12 residues. Germline V CDR1 and CDR2: MDHEN, SYDVKM. The CDR3 reads CASVGPTDTQYF. For the CDR3, the DNA is TGTGCCAGCGTCGGACCCACAGATACGCAGTATTTT.

J is TRBJ2-1 and V is TRBV6-4, with 8 bases matching TRBD2. Germline loops: CDR1 MRHNA, CDR2 SNTAGT. Trimming took 4 bases from V and 6 from J; bases not matched to a gene: 11. The CDR3 has 16 amino acids. CDR3 nucleotide sequence: TGTGCCAGCAGTGTATTAGCGGGAAGCTCCCCCAATGAGCAGTTCTTC. It encodes CASSVLAGSSPNEQFF.

The V call is TRBV25-1, the J call TRBJ2-7; D perhaps matches TRBD1 (8 bases). The V and J ends lost 3 bases and 7 bases respectively, with 16 bases between them. Germline assignment: CDR1 MGHDK and CDR2 SYGVNS. The CDR3 has 14 amino acids. The CDR3 DNA reads as TGTGCCAGCAGTGATCCTACAGGGGGGGAAGAGCAGTACTTC. Translating it yields CASSDPTGGEEQYF.

The chain has TRBV28 and TRBJ1-2; TRBD1 agrees at 7 bases. Germline values: CDR1 MDHEN, CDR2 SYDVKM. This CDR3 is 12 amino acids long. The junction had 6 bases not matched to a gene; V was cut back by 10 bases and J by 4 bases. CDR3 DNA: TGTGCCACCTCCTGGACAGGCTATGGCTACACCTTC. It specifies CATSWTGYGYTF.

The CDR3 loop reads CASSDPARGETQYF. Here the CDR3 DNA reads TGTGCCAGCAGTGACCCGGCCCGGGGAGAGACCCAGTACTTC. The chain recombines TRBV25-1 with TRBJ2-5, with D maybe TRBD2 (5 bases). The CDR3 totals 14 residues. Trimming cost V 3 bases and J 4 bases, with 12 bases left between them. The V gene's germline CDR1 is MGHDK and CDR2 SYGVNS.

The chain recombines TRBV4-2 with TRBJ2-2; 9 positions match TRBD2. CDR1 is LGHNA and CDR2 is YNFKEQ in the germline V gene. The CDR3 extends over 16 amino acids. V lost 1 base, J lost 7 bases, and 7 bases stayed unmatched. DNA for the CDR3: TGTGCCAGCAGCCAAGCCTGGCGGGAGGGAGTCGGGGAGCTGTTTTTT. The encoded protein is CASSQAWREGVGELFF.

The chain couples TRBV9 to TRBJ1-1; the D is unclear. The CDR3 is 9 residues long. Trimming took off 6 bases at V and 10 bases at J, with 7 bases between the two ends. Per germline, CDR1 SGDLS and CDR2 YYNGEE. This CDR3 reads CASIRGAFF. The CDR3 DNA reads TGTGCCAGCATTAGAGGAGCTTTCTTT.

As regards this clone: Distinct nucleotide sequences in the sample also encode this CDR3. This chain links TRBV18 with TRBJ2-7, with 9 positions matching TRBD1. The CDR3 loop spans 15 amino acids. Germline CDR1 KGHSH, CDR2 LQKENI. The J segment lost 0 bases and the V segment lost 2 bases, leaving 2 bases of the junction unmatched. DNA of the CDR3: TGTGCCAGCTCACCAGGGACAGGGAGCTCCTACGAGCAGTACTTC. Translated: CASSPGTGSSYEQYF.